The source of this T cell receptor beta chain is a study of human T cells and chemical hapten exposure. Notes on the study in general: Donors' alopecia may make their immune response differ from healthy people's.

Unique molecular identifiers were attached to individual cDNA molecules during library preparation. In the source study's methods: From approximately 25,000 to 650,000 TCRs were found per sample, with a median of roughly 89,000. TCRdb ran MiXCR on the RACE reads and lists one entry per CDR3 protein. It is TCRdb's table, rather than the study itself, that gives the V and J calls and clone size. The table includes tens of thousands of distinct CDR3 sequences, 9.5% to 11% detected once. This sample's time point: patch test 2, 6 weeks after DPC sensitization. Treatment here: therapeutic diphenylcyclopropenone sensitization with weekly scalp DPC. In the case of this clonotype: Its target is not known.

The CDR3 is made up of 18 amino acids. Germline CDR1 is MGHRA and CDR2 is YSYEKL. V shed 1 base and J 4 bases; nucleotides not matched to a gene: 9. The receptor was derived from a man aged 40-49 years with alopecia areata. Some clones in this sample may be carry-over from other donors' samples. This material consisted of whole blood, taken in connection with sensitization to the hapten diphenylcyclopropenone (DPC). The J gene is TRBJ2-6, the V gene TRBV4-1; TRBD1 matches 8 bases. The CDR3 sequence is CASSQVPGGLGGANVLTF. DNA of the CDR3: TGCGCCAGCAGCCAAGTCCCAGGGGGCTTGGGAGGGGCCAACGTCCTGACTTTC.